The 29 T cell receptor beta chains given below trace back to one sample, sequenced in a study of Graves' ophthalmopathy and Graves' hyperthyroidism. RNA transcripts were the template, and TCR beta CDR3 regions were amplified from them. HTBI primers served in a first-round RT-PCR, which a second-round multiplex PCR followed. TCRdb re-derived calls from the multiplex PCR reads in MiXCR, one entry per CDR3 protein. The sample lists approximately 540,000 distinct CDR3 sequences; about 35% were seen once. The sequencing sample was made of peripheral blood or thyroid tissue (not recorded which). The receptor set was obtained from an adult man with Graves' hyperthyroidism.

The chain joins TRBV6-5 to TRBJ1-2; the D gene is possibly TRBD1 (5 bases). CDR1 is MNHEY, CDR2 SVGAGI, per germline. Trimming removed 8 bases at V and 6 bases at J, with 16 bases between. The CDR3 has 13 residues. The CDR3 region has the DNA TGTGCCAGCTCGGGGCGCTCCTACAATGGCTACACCTTC. Translated: CASSGRSYNGYTF.

This chain joins TRBV29-1 and TRBJ1-3; TRBD1 aligns across 7 bases. The CDR3 loop spans 13 amino acids. V shed 4 bases and J 8 bases; nucleotides not matched to a gene: 8. In germline, CDR1 is SQVTM, CDR2 ANQGSEA. CDR3 coding DNA: TGCAGCGTTGGACAGGGCTATGGCTACACCATATATTTT. This sequence encodes CSVGQGYGYTIYF.

Only one count was recorded for this clonotype. This may come from a read error, since a much larger clone is one base off. Lacking the conserved final phenylalanine or tryptophan, this CDR3 likely reflects a read error. For the CDR3, the DNA is TGTGCCAGCAGAACTGGGACAGGGGGCAGAGAGACCCAGTACTCC. It is translated as CASRTGTGGRETQYS. The chain links TRBV5-6 to TRBJ2-5; 12 positions agree with TRBD1. With V trimmed by 5 bases and J by 4 bases, 6 bases remained unmatched. This CDR3 is 15 amino acids long. CDR1 is SGHDT, CDR2 YYEEEE, per germline.

This rearrangement joins TRBV29-1 to TRBJ2-5; TRBD2 matches 14 bases. Trimming at V came to 4 bases and at J to 11 bases, leaving 15 bases not matched to a gene. The CDR3 runs 16 residues. CDR1 and CDR2 (germline): SQVTM, ANQGSEA. The CDR3 loop is CSVAGTSGGRADTQYF. In DNA form, the CDR3 reads TGCAGCGTTGCAGGGACTAGCGGGGGTAGAGCAGATACGCAGTACTTC.

As to this clonotype: Given a much more abundant clone one base away, this may be a read error. CDR3 protein: CASSSGQERYEQYF. The CDR3 coding sequence is TGCGCCAGCAGCTCGGGACAGGAGCGCTACGAGCAGTACTTC. The chain couples TRBV5-1 to TRBJ2-7; 8 nucleotides align to TRBD1. The CDR3 totals 14 residues. Trimming cost V 3 bases and J 3 bases; bases outside gene matches: 5. CDR1 and CDR2 from the germline V gene are SGHRS and YFSETQ.

J is TRBJ2-3 and V is TRBV29-1; TRBD1 aligns across 7 bases. The CDR3 totals 12 residues. CDR1 and CDR2 (germline): SQVTM, ANQGSEA. The V and J ends lost 6 bases and 3 bases, in that order; junction bases with no gene match: 3. The CDR3 sequence is CSVLQGTDTQYF. In DNA form, the CDR3 reads TGCAGCGTCCTACAGGGGACAGATACGCAGTATTTT.

The sample holds many counts of this clonotype. The gene calls are TRBV6-5 and TRBJ2-2; tentatively, D is TRBD1 or TRBD2 (6 bases each). Germline CDR1 and CDR2: MNHEY and SVGAGI. This CDR3 region has 15 residues. V was cut by 6 bases and J by 6 bases, with 17 bases left in between. DNA of the CDR3: TGTGCCAGCAGCCGGCCTGGAGGGGGTGCCGGGGAGCTGTTTTTT. It translates to CASSRPGGGAGELFF.

This clonotype was seen only a few times. This chain connects TRBV29-1 to TRBJ2-7; D possibly corresponds to TRBD2 (5 bases). Germline values: CDR1 SQVTM, CDR2 ANQGSEA. V was pared by 8 bases and J by 3 bases, with 11 bases between. This CDR3 region has 11 residues. CDR3 DNA: TGCAGCTTGAGGGTAGGCTACGAGCAGTACTTC. This codes for CSLRVGYEQYF.

CDR3: CSASLSGRPNEQFF. The DNA for the CDR3 is TGCAGTGCTAGCCTTAGCGGGAGGCCCAATGAGCAGTTCTTC. This sequence joins TRBV20-1 and TRBJ2-1; 10 bases are a match to TRBD2. Trimming took 3 bases from V and 6 from J; bases not matched to a gene: 5. Germline V lookup: CDR1 DFQATT, CDR2 SNEGSKA (reference sequence). This CDR3 has 14 amino acids.

The chain has TRBV12-3 or TRBV12-4 and TRBJ2-2; tentative D call: TRBD1 (6 bases). CDR3 length: 15 amino acids. V was pared by 1 base and J by 7 bases, with 13 bases between. CDR3: CASSLGAGASGELFF. The CDR3 coding sequence is TGTGCCAGCAGTTTAGGCGCAGGGGCGAGCGGGGAGCTGTTTTTT.

This clonotype has a count of ten or more. This rearrangement joins TRBV20-1 to TRBJ2-7, with 8 bases that match TRBD1. CDR1 is DFQATT, CDR2 SNEGSKA, per germline (reference sequence). The CDR3 consists of 12 residues. The DNA for the CDR3 is TGCAGCGCAAGGGACAGGACCTACGAGCAGTACTTC. Translation: CSARDRTYEQYF.

This clonotype was counted at least ten times. The CDR3 loop reads CSATFGHRSGNTIYF. DNA of the CDR3: TGCAGCGCCACCTTCGGACACAGGTCTGGAAACACCATATATTTT. This chain links TRBV29-1 with TRBJ1-3, with TRBD1 as a possible D gene (5 bases). Germline-derived CDR1 and CDR2 are SQVTM and ANQGSEA. This CDR3 spans 15 amino acids. V was cut by 7 bases and J by 1 base, with 17 bases left in between.

This clonotype showed up many times. At one of its ends the junction is not consistent with the germline gene, which may arise from a read error. The chain employs TRBV5-1 and TRBJ2-5; D gene unclear. Germline lookup yields CDR1 SGHRS and CDR2 YFSETQ. The CDR3 sequence is 11 residues long. CDR3 sequence reads: CASSLEETQYF. The CDR3 region has the DNA TGTGCCAGCAGCTTAGAAGAGACCCAGTACTTC.

This clonotype was seen repeatedly, ten times or more. The V gene is TRBV11-2, the J gene TRBJ1-2; D remains ambiguous. Germline V CDR1 and CDR2: SGHAT, FQNNGV. Trimming took 0 bases from V and 1 from J, leaving 9 bases between them. This CDR3 region has 15 residues. CDR3 in amino acids: CASSLDEADNYGYTF. For the CDR3, the DNA is TGTGCCAGCAGCTTAGATGAAGCGGATAACTATGGCTACACCTTC.

The chain is built from TRBV10-3 and TRBJ1-5; a weak D match, TRBD1 (5 bases). The germline V and J ends were trimmed by 3 bases and 4 bases, with 13 bases remaining between them. The length of the CDR3 is 15 residues. Germline CDR1 is ENHRY and CDR2 is SYGVKD. The CDR3 DNA follows: TGTGCCATCAGTGAATCACAGGAGCTAAATCAGCCCCAGCATTTT. Residues: CAISESQELNQPQHF.

This clonotype was observed at least ten times. The genes are TRBV5-5 and TRBJ2-5, with 11 positions matching TRBD1. Germline values: CDR1 SGHKS, CDR2 YYEKEE (reference sequence). CDR3 length: 17 residues. Trimming removed 0 bases from V and 1 base from J; junction bases left unmatched: 5. CDR3 sequence (DNA): TGTGCCAGCAGCTTGGGGCTGGGGACAGGGGGCCAAGAGACCCAGTACTTC. It encodes CASSLGLGTGGQETQYF.

The chain carries TRBV29-1 and TRBJ2-7; TRBD2 matches 10 bases. The CDR3 covers 12 residues. The V and J ends lost 8 bases and 2 bases, in that order; junction bases with no gene match: 3. The germline CDR1 and CDR2 sequences are SQVTM and ANQGSEA. In nucleotides, the CDR3 is TGCAGCTCCAGCGGGGGGGCCTACGAGCAGTACTTC. Translation: CSSSGGAYEQYF.

Ten or more counts support this clonotype. The J gene is TRBJ2-5, the V gene TRBV7-3; TRBD2 might be the D (6 bases). V shed 2 bases and J shed 5 bases, with 15 bases lying between them. The length of the CDR3 is 15 residues. Germline values: CDR1 SGHTA, CDR2 FQGTGA. The CDR3 sequence: CASSLLRGPAETQYF. DNA for the CDR3: TGTGCCAGCAGCTTACTGCGGGGCCCCGCGGAGACCCAGTACTTC. The variable domain in full, with the rest retrieved from reference TRBV7-3 and TRBJ2-5, is GAGVSQTPSNKVTEKGKYVELRCDPISGHTALYWYRQSLGQGPEFLIYFQGTGAADDSGLPNDRFFAVRPEGSVSTLKIQRTERGDSAVYLCASSLLRGPAETQYFGPGTRLLVL.

There are many counts of this clonotype. The gene calls are TRBV24-1 and TRBJ1-1, with a weak D call TRBD1 (5 bases). The CDR3 totals 14 residues. V lost 7 bases and J lost 3, with 14 bases in between. Germline CDR1 reads KGHDR; CDR2 reads SFDVKD. The DNA of the CDR3 is TGTGCCACCAGAGCCGCAGGGTGGGACACTGAAGCTTTCTTT. It encodes CATRAAGWDTEAFF.

The chain recombines TRBV7-9 with TRBJ1-1; 7 bases agree with TRBD1. The CDR3 has 16 residues. The ends lost 5 bases at V and 1 base at J; junction bases unmatched: 10. Germline-derived CDR1 and CDR2 are SEHNR and FQNEAQ (reference sequence). The CDR3 spells CASSLFAGQSNTEAFF. The CDR3 DNA reads as TGTGCCAGCAGCCTATTTGCGGGACAGTCGAACACTGAAGCTTTCTTT.

The chain couples TRBV12-3 or TRBV12-4 to TRBJ2-7, with 10 bases aligning to TRBD1. This CDR3 is built from 15 residues. J lost 6 bases, V lost 4 bases, and 9 bases had no gene match. The CDR3 protein is CASSYTATGGSEQYF. Here the CDR3 DNA reads TGTGCCAGCAGTTACACGGCGACAGGGGGCAGCGAGCAGTACTTC.

This clonotype has ten or more counts. This chain uses TRBV20-1 with TRBJ2-7, with 7 bases fitting TRBD2. The CDR3 totals 14 residues. CDR1 and CDR2 (germline): DFQATT, SNEGSKA (reference sequence). Germline trimming cut 0 bases from V and 4 bases from J; bases unmatched to any gene: 6. This CDR3 reads CSARDPSGAYEQYF. The CDR3 DNA sequence: TGCAGTGCTAGAGATCCAAGCGGGGCTTACGAGCAGTACTTC.

This clonotype was found many times. The chain joins TRBV12-3 or TRBV12-4 to TRBJ1-4; TRBD1 matches 7 bases. The CDR3 loop spans 14 amino acids. Trimming cost V 7 bases and J 4 bases; bases outside gene matches: 6. The CDR3 is CASTQGGLNEKLFF. In DNA, the CDR3 is TGTGCCAGCACCCAGGGGGGCCTTAATGAAAAACTGTTTTTT.

The genes are TRBV29-1 and TRBJ2-5, with D perhaps TRBD1 (7 bases). Germline V gene data show CDR1 as SQVTM and CDR2 as ANQGSEA. CDR3 length: 13 residues. V lost 8 bases, J lost 2 bases, and 15 bases lay in between. The CDR3 bases are TGCAGCTTCGGGCGGGACAGACAAGAGACCCAGTACTTC. Translation: CSFGRDRQETQYF.

This clonotype showed up just a few times. This chain uses TRBV2 with TRBJ2-7, with D perhaps TRBD1 (5 bases). The CDR3 has 14 amino acids. The germline V gene has CDR1 SNHLY and CDR2 FYNNEI. V lost 3 bases and J 3 bases, leaving 12 bases between the germline ends. CDR3: CASSDYRLSYEQYF. The CDR3 region has the DNA TGTGCCAGCAGTGATTACAGGCTAAGCTACGAGCAGTACTTC.

The chain combines TRBV19 with TRBJ1-5; D unclear. The CDR3 is 13 residues long. Germline CDR1 is LNHDA and CDR2 is SQIVND (reference sequence). V gave up 6 bases and J gave up 6 bases, with 12 bases separating them. The CDR3 loop is CASSPDPGQPQHF. The CDR3 nucleotides read TGTGCCAGTAGCCCCGACCCGGGTCAGCCCCAGCATTTT.

A note on this clonotype: Germline is not matched at one junction end, which may reflect a read error. The rearrangement joins TRBV29-1 to TRBJ2-7; D is undetermined. Germline lookup yields CDR1 SQVTM and CDR2 ANQGSEA. The CDR3 contains 13 residues. For the CDR3, the DNA is TGCAGCGTCGCTAGGACCGCTTCCTACGAGCGGTACTTC. Its translation is CSVARTASYERYF.

On this clonotype itself: This sequence may be a read error, since a much larger clone differs from it by one base. The chain has TRBV20-1 and TRBJ1-1; tentatively, D is TRBD1 (5 bases). CDR1 is DFQATT and CDR2 is SNEGSKA in the germline V gene (reference sequence). The V end was cut by 0 bases, the J end by 1 base, with 18 bases between. The CDR3 has 17 amino acids. The CDR3 DNA is TGCAGTGCTAGAGATTCAGCAGGGCCGGGAGCGAACACTGAAGCTTTCTTT. This translates into CSARDSAGPGANTEAFF.

This clonotype was recorded many times. V is TRBV19 and J is TRBJ2-7; 9 nucleotides match TRBD1. Germline lookup yields CDR1 LNHDA and CDR2 SQIVND (reference sequence). V trimming: 5 bases; J trimming: 4 bases; junction bases outside the gene matches: 12. The CDR3 covers 16 residues. DNA for the CDR3: TGTGCCAGTAGTCCCTATCTGACACAGGGGGCGTACGAGCAGTACTTC. It specifies CASSPYLTQGAYEQYF.